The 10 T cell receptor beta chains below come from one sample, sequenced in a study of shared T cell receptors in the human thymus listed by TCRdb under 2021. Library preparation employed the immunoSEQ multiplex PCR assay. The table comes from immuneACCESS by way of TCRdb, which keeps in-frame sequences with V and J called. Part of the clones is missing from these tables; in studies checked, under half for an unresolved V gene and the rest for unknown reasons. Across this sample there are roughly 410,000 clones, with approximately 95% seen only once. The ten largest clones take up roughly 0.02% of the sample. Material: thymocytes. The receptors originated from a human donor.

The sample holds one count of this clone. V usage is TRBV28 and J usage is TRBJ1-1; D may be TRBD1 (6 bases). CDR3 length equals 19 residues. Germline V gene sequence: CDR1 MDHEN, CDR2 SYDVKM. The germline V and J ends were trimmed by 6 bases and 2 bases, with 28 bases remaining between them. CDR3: CASSPPQPPPGQDNTEAFF. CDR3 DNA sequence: TGTGCCAGCAGCCCTCCTCAACCCCCCCCGGGACAAGATAACACTGAAGCTTTCTTT.

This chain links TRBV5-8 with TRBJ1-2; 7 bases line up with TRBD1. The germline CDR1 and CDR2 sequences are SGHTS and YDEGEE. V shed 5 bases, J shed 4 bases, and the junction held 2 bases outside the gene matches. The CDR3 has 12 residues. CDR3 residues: CASRRDSYGYTF. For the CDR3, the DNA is TGTGCCAGCAGACGGGACAGCTATGGCTACACCTTC. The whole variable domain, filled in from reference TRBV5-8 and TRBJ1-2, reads EAGVTQSPTHLIKTRGQQATLRCSPISGHTSVYWYQQALGLGLQFLLWYDEGEERNRGNFPPRFSGRQFPNYSSELNVNALELEDSALYLCASRRDSYGYTFGSGTRLTVV.

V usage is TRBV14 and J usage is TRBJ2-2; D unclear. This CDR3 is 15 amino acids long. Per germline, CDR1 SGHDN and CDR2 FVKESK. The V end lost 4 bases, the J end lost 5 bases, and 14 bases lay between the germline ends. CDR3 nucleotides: TGTGCCAGCAGCCCACCCGGTGGAGTGACCGGGGAGCTGTTTTTT. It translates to CASSPPGGVTGELFF.

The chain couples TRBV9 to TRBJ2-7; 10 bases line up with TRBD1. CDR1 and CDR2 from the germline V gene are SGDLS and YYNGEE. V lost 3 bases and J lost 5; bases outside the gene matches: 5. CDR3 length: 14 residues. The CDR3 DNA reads TGTGCCAGCAGCGGATCCGGGACAGGGGACGAGCAGTACTTC. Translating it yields CASSGSGTGDEQYF. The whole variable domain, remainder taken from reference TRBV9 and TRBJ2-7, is DSGVTQTPKHLITATGQRVTLRCSPRSGDLSVYWYQQSLDQGLQFLIQYYNGEERAKGNILERFSAQQFPDLHSELNLSSLELGDSALYFCASSGSGTGDEQYFGPGTRLTVT.

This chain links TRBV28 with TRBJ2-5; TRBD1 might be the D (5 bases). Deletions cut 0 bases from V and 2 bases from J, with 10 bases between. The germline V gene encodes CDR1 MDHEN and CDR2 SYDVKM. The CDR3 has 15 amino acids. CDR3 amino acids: CASSLWQGVQETQYF. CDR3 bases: TGTGCCAGCAGTTTATGGCAGGGTGTTCAAGAGACCCAGTACTTC. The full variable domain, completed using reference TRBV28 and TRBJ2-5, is DVKVTQSSRYLVKRTGEKVFLECVQDMDHENMFWYRQDPGLGLRLIYFSYDVKMKEKGDIPEGYSVSREKKERFSLILESASTNQTSMYLCASSLWQGVQETQYFGPGTRLLVL.

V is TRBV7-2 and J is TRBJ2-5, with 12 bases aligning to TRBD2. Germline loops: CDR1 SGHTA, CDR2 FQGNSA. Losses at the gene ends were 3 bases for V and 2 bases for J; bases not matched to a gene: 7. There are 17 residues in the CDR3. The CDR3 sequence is CASSLATSGRPQETQYF. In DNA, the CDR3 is TGTGCCAGCAGCTTGGCCACTAGCGGGAGGCCTCAAGAGACCCAGTACTTC.

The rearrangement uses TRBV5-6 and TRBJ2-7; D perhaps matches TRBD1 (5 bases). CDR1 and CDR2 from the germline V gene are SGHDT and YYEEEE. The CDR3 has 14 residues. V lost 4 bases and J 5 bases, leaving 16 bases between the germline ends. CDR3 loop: CASSARDLGHEQYF. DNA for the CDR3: TGTGCCAGCAGCGCCAGGGATTTAGGCCACGAGCAGTACTTC.

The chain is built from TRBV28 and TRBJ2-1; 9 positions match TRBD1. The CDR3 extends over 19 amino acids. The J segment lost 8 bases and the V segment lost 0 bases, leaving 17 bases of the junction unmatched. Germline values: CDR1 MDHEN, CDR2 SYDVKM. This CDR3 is CASSLWDRGRISADYEQFF. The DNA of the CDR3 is TGTGCCAGCAGTTTATGGGACAGGGGACGGATTTCCGCGGATTATGAGCAGTTCTTC. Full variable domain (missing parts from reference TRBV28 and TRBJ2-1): DVKVTQSSRYLVKRTGEKVFLECVQDMDHENMFWYRQDPGLGLRLIYFSYDVKMKEKGDIPEGYSVSREKKERFSLILESASTNQTSMYLCASSLWDRGRISADYEQFFGPGTRLTVL.

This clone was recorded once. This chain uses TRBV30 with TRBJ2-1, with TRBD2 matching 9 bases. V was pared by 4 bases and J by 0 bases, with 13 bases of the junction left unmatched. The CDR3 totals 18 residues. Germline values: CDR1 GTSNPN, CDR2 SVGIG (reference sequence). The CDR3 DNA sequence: TGTGCCTGGACAGAACCGGGACTAGCAGGAAGCTCCTACAATGAGCAGTTCTTC. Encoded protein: CAWTEPGLAGSSYNEQFF.

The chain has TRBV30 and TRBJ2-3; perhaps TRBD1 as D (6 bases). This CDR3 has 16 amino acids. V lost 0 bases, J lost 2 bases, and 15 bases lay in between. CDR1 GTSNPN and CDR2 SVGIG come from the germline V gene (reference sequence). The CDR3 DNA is TGTGCCTGGAGTGTCAGGACAGCCCAAAACACAGATACGCAGTATTTT. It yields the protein CAWSVRTAQNTDTQYF.